This T cell receptor (beta chain) was profiled in a study of blood T cell repertoires in COVID-19. Study-level information: T cells, B-cell-depleted T cells, or PBMCs provided the cDNA or gDNA that served as material.

Profiled with immunoSEQ multiplex PCR; TCRdb holds only in-frame clones, not every one. This table holds hundreds of thousands of clones, roughly nine tenths found once. The V and J ends lost 3 bases and 6 bases, in that order; junction bases with no gene match: 3. Germline CDR1 SEHNR, CDR2 FQNEAQ (reference sequence). The CDR3 spans 15 residues. Sequences were obtained from PBMCs or T cells enriched from blood (not recorded which). This TCR came from a woman in her 50s in a cohort exposed to, infected with or recovered from COVID-19 (not recorded which). The chain carries TRBV7-9 and TRBJ1-3, with 12 positions matching TRBD1. The CDR3 loop reads CASSLGQGAENTIYF. CDR3 in DNA: TGTGCCAGCAGCTTGGGACAGGGGGCCGAAAACACCATATATTTT.